This T cell receptor beta chain originates from a study of cytomegalovirus exposure and HLA in healthy donors. Notes on the study in general: Indistinguishable V segments, including TRBV6-2 and TRBV6-3, were excluded.

The PCR made use of 60 Vbeta and 13 Jbeta primers. Measured with immunoSEQ multiplex PCR; TCRdb has only the in-frame clones, and not every one. The sample records about 190,000 clones, just under 75% being singletons. With regard to this clone: As yet, its antigen is unknown.

Germline V lookup: CDR1 GTSNPN, CDR2 SVGIG (reference sequence). This CDR3 is 13 amino acids long. V was pared by 2 bases and J by 2 bases, with 9 bases between. The chain links TRBV30 to TRBJ1-2; a possible D gene is TRBD1 (6 bases). This clonotype was sampled from a man aged 30-40 years in good health and CMV-seropositive. The sample taken for sequencing was PBMCs. This CDR3 is CAWSTGLNYGYTF. In nucleotides, the CDR3 is TGTGCCTGGAGTACAGGGCTGAACTATGGCTACACCTTC.